These 29 T cell receptor beta chains share one sample of origin, sequenced in a study of CD8 T cells in ankylosing spondylitis. Whole-study findings and limits: Blood from ankylosing spondylitis patients appeared to carry a characteristic roughly 8-variant TCR beta motif.

One entry per CDR3 protein results from TCRdb running MiXCR on the 5' RACE reads. The repertoire holds 350,000 to 450,000 distinct CDR3 sequences, with roughly a quarter as singletons. No antigens are known for them. Sequencing was carried out using blood, either unsorted or a sorted T cell fraction (not recorded which). All receptors come from a male donor with ankylosing spondylitis.

The J gene is TRBJ2-7, the V gene TRBV18; D remains ambiguous. V lost 4 bases and J 3 bases, leaving 13 bases between the germline ends. Germline lookup yields CDR1 KGHSH and CDR2 LQKENI. The CDR3 is 14 residues long. CDR3 sequence (DNA): TGTGCCAGCTCACTCCGTCAGCGACACTACGAGCAGTACGTC. Its protein product is CASSLRQRHYEQYV.

The table lists this clonotype with a few counts. This chain uses TRBV24-1 with TRBJ2-3, with D hard to call. V was cut by 1 base and J by 1 base, with 14 bases left in between. The CDR3 totals 17 residues. The germline V gene encodes CDR1 KGHDR and CDR2 SFDVKD. The CDR3 sequence: CATSDFGRAPGTDTQYF. The DNA of the CDR3 is TGTGCCACCAGTGATTTCGGGCGAGCTCCAGGCACAGATACGCAGTATTTT.

This clonotype has more than one count but fewer than ten. The chain combines TRBV29-1 with TRBJ2-1; D perhaps matches TRBD2 (5 bases). Germline V gene sequence: CDR1 SQVTM, CDR2 ANQGSEA. Trimming removed 3 bases from V and 6 bases from J, with 15 bases in between. This CDR3 comprises 14 residues. The CDR3 DNA reads as TGCAGCGTTGACCGACCGGGGAATTCCAATGAGCAGTTCTTC. It translates to CSVDRPGNSNEQFF.

V gene TRBV12-3 or TRBV12-4 combines with J gene TRBJ2-7, with D perhaps TRBD1 or TRBD2 (5 bases each). CDR3 size: 14 residues. V gave up 6 bases and J gave up 2 bases, with 14 bases separating them. As DNA, the CDR3 is TGTGCCAGCAGCTTGGGACGGCAAGCCTACGAGCAGTACTTC. Its translation is CASSLGRQAYEQYF.

The chain links TRBV7-6 to TRBJ2-7, with a tentative D call TRBD1 (6 bases). The CDR3 sequence is 14 residues long. The V gene's germline CDR1 is SGHVS and CDR2 FNYEAQ. Trimming stripped 5 bases from V and 3 bases from J, with 14 bases between. Written as DNA, the CDR3 is TGTGCCAGCAGCCCGACAGGCTACGGCTACGAGCAGTACTTC. Its translation: CASSPTGYGYEQYF.

This chain joins TRBV6-6 and TRBJ1-4; tentatively, D is TRBD1 (6 bases). Germline CDR1 and CDR2: MNHNY and SVGAGI (reference sequence). The CDR3 loop spans 11 amino acids. Between the trimmed V and J ends, which lost 2 bases and 13 bases, there was a span of 8 bases. The CDR3 sequence: CASSYRGGLFF. In DNA form, the CDR3 reads TGTGCCAGCAGTTACAGGGGGGGACTGTTTTTT.

This clonotype was detected a few times. This chain uses TRBV15 with TRBJ2-3, with unresolved D. The germline gives CDR1 LNHNV, CDR2 YYDKDF (reference sequence). The CDR3 sequence is 14 residues long. V was cut by 1 base and J by 2 bases, with 7 bases left in between. CDR3 sequence reads: CATSRAQPTDTQYF. CDR3 nucleotides: TGTGCCACCAGCAGAGCGCAGCCCACAGATACGCAGTATTTT.

The chain employs TRBV18 and TRBJ1-1; possible D gene TRBD1, 5 bases. The CDR3 covers 14 residues. V lost 3 bases, J lost 2 bases, and 10 bases lay in between. CDR1 is KGHSH, CDR2 LQKENI, per germline. The CDR3 spells CASSPAGDNTEAFF. The DNA for the CDR3 is TGTGCCAGCTCACCGGCCGGGGACAACACTGAAGCTTTCTTT.

The chain is built from TRBV29-1 and TRBJ1-1; D is ambiguous. CDR1 and CDR2 (germline): SQVTM, ANQGSEA. Trimming removed 1 base at V and 4 bases at J, with 10 bases between. This CDR3 contains 13 residues. The CDR3 bases are TGCAGCGTTGAAGGGCCCCTGGGCACTGAAGCTTTCTTT. It specifies CSVEGPLGTEAFF.

The chain has TRBV11-2 and TRBJ1-4; tentatively, D is TRBD1 (6 bases). CDR3 size: 15 residues. V lost 0 bases, J lost 4 bases, and 9 bases lay in between. The germline V gene has CDR1 SGHAT and CDR2 FQNNGV. In DNA, the CDR3 is TGTGCCAGCAGCTTAGATGGGACAAATAATGAAAAACTGTTTTTT. Translation gives CASSLDGTNNEKLFF.

This clonotype was counted between two and nine times. This rearrangement joins TRBV29-1 to TRBJ2-7; D unresolved. In germline, CDR1 is SQVTM, CDR2 ANQGSEA. The CDR3 runs to 13 residues. V shed 7 bases and J shed 3 bases, with 16 bases lying between them. This chain's CDR3 is CSALSPINYEQYV. CDR3 DNA: TGCAGCGCCTTATCGCCGATTAACTACGAGCAGTACGTC.

This clonotype was recorded at least ten times. The chain uses TRBV3-1 and TRBJ2-2, with D unclear. The CDR3 extends over 13 amino acids. Germline lookup yields CDR1 LGHDT and CDR2 YNNKEL (reference sequence). V was trimmed by 4 bases and J by 4 bases, leaving 7 bases between them. This chain's CDR3 is CASSPGRTGELFF. CDR3 sequence (DNA): TGTGCCAGCAGCCCCGGCCGCACCGGGGAGCTGTTTTTT.

This clonotype turned up a few times. The rearrangement joins TRBV6-1 to TRBJ1-4, with D possibly matching TRBD1 (5 bases). CDR1 and CDR2 (germline): MNHNS, SASEGT. The CDR3 covers 15 residues. The V gene lost 7 bases and the J gene lost 7 bases, with 19 bases spanning the gap. CDR3 in amino acids: CASTPGGSGGEKLFF. CDR3 coding DNA: TGTGCCAGCACCCCGGGGGGGTCTGGCGGTGAAAAACTGTTTTTT.

The rearrangement links TRBV5-1 to TRBJ1-3; no firm D call. The CDR3 contains 16 residues. CDR1 is SGHRS and CDR2 is YFSETQ in the germline V gene. With 0 bases removed from V and 0 bases from J, the gap between germline ends came to 10 bases. The CDR3 protein is CASSLGGSVSGNTIYF. The CDR3 DNA reads as TGCGCCAGCAGCTTGGGAGGCAGCGTCTCTGGAAACACCATATATTTT.

This clonotype was observed a few times. The chain links TRBV5-1 to TRBJ1-3; 7 nucleotides match TRBD1. Germline lookup yields CDR1 SGHRS and CDR2 YFSETQ. Losses at the gene ends were 4 bases for V and 2 bases for J; bases not matched to a gene: 9. The CDR3 runs 16 residues. The CDR3 protein is CASSLRTDRAGNTIYF. The CDR3 nucleotides are TGCGCCAGCAGCCTAAGGACCGACAGGGCTGGAAACACCATATATTTT.

This chain joins TRBV5-1 and TRBJ2-5, with D tentatively TRBD1 (6 bases). Trimming shortened V by 1 base and J by 5 bases, and 12 bases separated the two germline ends. Germline values: CDR1 SGHRS, CDR2 YFSETQ. The CDR3 is 14 amino acids. Here the CDR3 DNA reads TGCGCCAGCAGCTTGAAACAGGGTGACGAGACCCAGTACTTC. This translates into CASSLKQGDETQYF.

The chain carries TRBV9 and TRBJ1-1, with D uncertain. V gave up 0 bases and J gave up 3 bases, with 9 bases separating them. The CDR3 is made up of 14 amino acids. CDR1 and CDR2 from the germline V gene are SGDLS and YYNGEE. CDR3 bases: TGTGCCAGCAGCGTAGTGAGGGTGGACACTGAAGCTTTCTTT. Translating gives CASSVVRVDTEAFF.

This clonotype was picked up a small number of times. DNA of the CDR3: TGTGCCACCGGCACAGTAGGGCATGGCTACACCTTC. Protein product: CATGTVGHGYTF. This rearrangement joins TRBV15 to TRBJ1-2; D is unresolved. The CDR3 extends over 12 amino acids. The germline gives CDR1 LNHNV, CDR2 YYDKDF (reference sequence). Trimming pared 8 bases from V and 6 bases from J, leaving 13 bases between.

CDR3 sequence reads: CSARVSSGMDTQYF. CDR3 bases: TGCAGTGCTAGAGTCTCTAGCGGGATGGATACGCAGTATTTT. The rearrangement uses TRBV20-1 and TRBJ2-3, with TRBD2 matching over 9 bases. Germline V gives CDR1 DFQATT, CDR2 SNEGSKA (reference sequence). The CDR3 extends over 14 amino acids. The V and J ends lost 1 base and 6 bases, in that order; junction bases with no gene match: 5.

This clonotype turned up a few times. The chain recombines TRBV7-2 with TRBJ2-5; TRBD1 matches at 7 bases. CDR1 and CDR2 (germline): SGHTA, FQGNSA. The V and J ends lost 7 bases and 3 bases, in that order; junction bases with no gene match: 5. CDR3 length: 13 residues. CDR3 sequence reads: CASNRDSEETQYF. The CDR3 DNA is TGTGCCAGCAACCGGGACAGTGAAGAGACCCAGTACTTC.

The V call is TRBV9, the J call TRBJ1-5; D gene ambiguous. Germline V gene lookup returns CDR1 SGDLS and CDR2 YYNGEE. This CDR3 is built from 14 residues. V was cut by 0 bases and J by 3 bases, with 7 bases left in between. CDR3 residues: CASSVGEANQPQHF. Here the CDR3 DNA reads TGTGCCAGCAGCGTAGGGGAGGCCAATCAGCCCCAGCATTTT.

This chain links TRBV18 with TRBJ2-5; D is possibly TRBD1 (5 bases). V lost 2 bases to trimming and J lost 1 base, with 8 bases between them. The CDR3 spans 14 residues. The V gene's germline CDR1 is KGHSH and CDR2 LQKENI. CDR3 sequence reads: CASSPNDSQETQYF. DNA of the CDR3: TGTGCCAGCTCACCAAACGACAGCCAAGAGACCCAGTACTTC.

This clonotype was seen only a few times. CDR3 protein: CASSLGGREEETQYF. The CDR3 nucleotides are TGTGCCAGCAGCTTAGGGGGGAGAGAGGAAGAGACCCAGTACTTC. The chain combines TRBV7-2 with TRBJ2-5; D tentatively reads TRBD1 or TRBD2 (5 bases each). The germline CDR1 and CDR2 sequences are SGHTA and FQGNSA. Trimming took 1 base from V and 3 from J, leaving 12 bases between them. The CDR3 is made up of 15 amino acids.

CDR3 region: CASSRAGPMGRNEQFF. The CDR3 bases are TGCGCCAGCAGTAGAGCGGGACCGATGGGGCGTAATGAGCAGTTCTTC. V gene TRBV5-1 combines with J gene TRBJ2-1, with TRBD2 identical over 7 bases. V lost 5 bases and J lost 7; bases outside the gene matches: 15. CDR3 length equals 16 residues. From germline, CDR1 is SGHRS and CDR2 YFSETQ.

The chain recombines TRBV20-1 with TRBJ2-3; TRBD2 matches at 7 bases. Losses at the gene ends were 5 bases for V and 2 bases for J; bases not matched to a gene: 10. The length of the CDR3 is 15 residues. Germline CDR1 is DFQATT and CDR2 is SNEGSKA (reference sequence). The CDR3 coding sequence is TGCAGTGCTGTCCGGGGGAGCGGGATCACAGATACGCAGTATTTT. Residues: CSAVRGSGITDTQYF.

The rearrangement links TRBV6-8 to TRBJ1-5; 7 nucleotides agree with TRBD1. The CDR3 has 15 amino acids. CDR1 and CDR2 (germline): MNHGY, SAAAGT. J lost 1 base, V lost 2 bases, and 2 bases had no gene match. Here the CDR3 DNA reads TGTGCCAGCAGTTACCCGGGACAGAGCAATCAGCCCCAGCATTTT. Translated: CASSYPGQSNQPQHF.

The chain has TRBV5-6 and TRBJ1-2, with 9 bases identical to TRBD1. V was clipped by 4 bases and J by 6 bases; unmatched bases: 4. The CDR3 is 13 amino acids. In germline, CDR1 is SGHDT, CDR2 YYEEEE. CDR3 bases: TGTGCCAGCAGCATAGGGACAGGGAATGGCTACACCTTC. This encodes CASSIGTGNGYTF.

The CDR3 here is CAWSWGGEAFF. The CDR3, as DNA: TGTGCCTGGTCTTGGGGGGGAGAAGCTTTCTTT. The chain links TRBV30 to TRBJ1-1, with D tentatively TRBD1 (5 bases). Germline CDR1 is GTSNPN and CDR2 is SVGIG (reference sequence). The CDR3 extends over 11 amino acids. The V gene lost 5 bases and the J gene lost 8 bases, with 12 bases spanning the gap.

This clonotype was picked up a small number of times. The V call is TRBV29-1, the J call TRBJ1-2, with D unresolved. Per the germline V gene, CDR1 is SQVTM and CDR2 is ANQGSEA. The CDR3 has 13 residues. The V and J ends lost 2 bases and 7 bases respectively, with 14 bases between them. The CDR3 coding sequence is TGCAGCGTTGAACAGTCCCGGTTTAGTGGCTACACCTTC. This codes for CSVEQSRFSGYTF. The whole variable domain, remainder taken from reference TRBV29-1 and TRBJ1-2, is SAVISQKPSRDICQRGTSLTIQCQVDSQVTMMFWYRQQPGQSLTLIATANQGSEATYESGFVIDKFPISRPNLTFSTLTVSNMSPEDSSIYLCSVEQSRFSGYTFGSGTRLTVV.